These T cell receptor beta chains were read from a single sample in a study of blood T cell repertoires in COVID-19. Repertoires were generated with immunoSEQ multiplex PCR, while TCRdb's copy carries only in-frame clones and drops some. The sample has approximately 150,000 clones, approximately 89% seen once; the top ten hold roughly 1.6%. Sequencing used peripheral blood. These receptors came from a human donor in a cohort sampled during active COVID-19. Both conserved end residues are trimmed from each CDR3. Each record gives: V gene, J gene, clone size, CDR3 protein. For some rows the clone size is stated as once, few or many, or as a class when expanded; others skip it.

v_gene: TRBV11-2; j_gene: TRBJ2-5; abundance: .; CDR3aa: ASSLEGLGASRETQY
v_gene: TRBV2; j_gene: TRBJ1-2; abundance: .; CDR3aa: ASSVGQGAGGYT
v_gene: TRBV10-3; j_gene: TRBJ2-1; abundance: once; CDR3aa: AISAGGRGSDDEQF
v_gene: TRBV5-4; j_gene: TRBJ2-5; abundance: .; CDR3aa: ASSLDPGTDKETQY
v_gene: TRBV18; j_gene: TRBJ2-7; abundance: .; CDR3aa: ASSQTGGGGYEQY
v_gene: TRBV6-6; j_gene: TRBJ1-4; abundance: .; CDR3aa: ANTSPWEKLF
v_gene: TRBV10-3; j_gene: TRBJ1-1; abundance: .; CDR3aa: AISPTVNTEAF
v_gene: TRBV29-1; j_gene: TRBJ2-7; abundance: .; CDR3aa: SVWRGDRTYEQY
v_gene: TRBV7-3; j_gene: TRBJ1-1; abundance: few; CDR3aa: ASSLQMNTEAF
v_gene: TRBV4-3; j_gene: TRBJ1-5; abundance: once; CDR3aa: ASSQDSRGSNQPQH
v_gene: TRBV3-1/TRBV3-2; j_gene: TRBJ2-1; abundance: .; CDR3aa: ASSPYSGGARNEQF
v_gene: TRBV18; j_gene: TRBJ1-1; abundance: .; CDR3aa: ASSPWQGRNTEAF
v_gene: TRBV4-3; j_gene: TRBJ1-1; abundance: .; CDR3aa: ASSRTGINTEAF
v_gene: TRBV25-1; j_gene: TRBJ2-5; abundance: .; CDR3aa: ASSEPGGWETQY
v_gene: TRBV6-5; j_gene: TRBJ1-2; abundance: .; CDR3aa: ASSRAAPPAGYT
v_gene: TRBV2; j_gene: TRBJ1-1; abundance: .; CDR3aa: ASRDRQGTVTEAF
v_gene: TRBV4-1; j_gene: TRBJ2-1; abundance: .; CDR3aa: ASSQDLSGGPNNEQF
v_gene: TRBV7-3; j_gene: TRBJ2-3; abundance: .; CDR3aa: ASSLTATSTDTQY
v_gene: TRBV10-2; j_gene: TRBJ1-6; abundance: .; CDR3aa: ASSQEVAPLH
v_gene: TRBV11-2; j_gene: TRBJ1-2; abundance: .; CDR3aa: ASSLVVVGGHGYT
v_gene: TRBV6-6; j_gene: TRBJ1-1; abundance: .; CDR3aa: ASSYGGQGDAEAF
v_gene: TRBV7-3; j_gene: TRBJ2-2; abundance: .; CDR3aa: ASSLTSGGGNTGELF
v_gene: TRBV9; j_gene: TRBJ2-7; abundance: .; CDR3aa: ASSAGGTGGLYEQY
v_gene: TRBV9; j_gene: TRBJ2-2; abundance: .; CDR3aa: ASSVRTTQHAGELF
v_gene: TRBV19; j_gene: TRBJ2-1; abundance: .; CDR3aa: ASSASGEVGNEQF
v_gene: TRBV12-3/TRBV12-4; j_gene: TRBJ2-7; abundance: once; CDR3aa: ASRTSGYEQY
v_gene: TRBV7-2; j_gene: TRBJ1-2; abundance: .; CDR3aa: ASSLAWGDGYT
v_gene: TRBV30; j_gene: TRBJ2-7; abundance: .; CDR3aa: AWGTSGGYYEQY
v_gene: TRBV7-8; j_gene: TRBJ1-6; abundance: few; CDR3aa: ASSLATGENSPLH
v_gene: TRBV7-2; j_gene: TRBJ2-1; abundance: .; CDR3aa: ASSAHGQGDHNEQF
v_gene: TRBV6-6; j_gene: TRBJ1-1; abundance: once; CDR3aa: ASNQGVMTEAF
v_gene: TRBV19; j_gene: TRBJ1-5; abundance: .; CDR3aa: ASSIVRDRNNQPQH
v_gene: TRBV6-5; j_gene: TRBJ1-3; abundance: .; CDR3aa: ASSYSRISGNTIY
v_gene: TRBV15; j_gene: TRBJ2-7; abundance: .; CDR3aa: ATSRDLSGTYEQY
v_gene: TRBV6-6; j_gene: TRBJ2-5; abundance: .; CDR3aa: ASSYVQEETQY
v_gene: TRBV24-1; j_gene: TRBJ2-5; abundance: .; CDR3aa: ATSDPGQGTGETQY
v_gene: TRBV5-6; j_gene: TRBJ1-4; abundance: .; CDR3aa: ASSHRDEKLF
v_gene: TRBV3-1/TRBV3-2; j_gene: TRBJ1-2; abundance: .; CDR3aa: ASSQGSSALGYT
v_gene: TRBV9; j_gene: TRBJ2-5; abundance: .; CDR3aa: ASSSNAGGPGETQY
v_gene: TRBV12-3/TRBV12-4; j_gene: TRBJ2-3; abundance: .; CDR3aa: ASTSDGTDTQY
v_gene: TRBV7-9; j_gene: TRBJ2-3; abundance: .; CDR3aa: ASSISGGSTDTQY
v_gene: TRBV5-1; j_gene: TRBJ2-7; abundance: .; CDR3aa: ASSLGQGASHEQY
v_gene: TRBV12-2; j_gene: TRBJ2-3; abundance: .; CDR3aa: ASRLARLAGVTDTQY